This T cell receptor beta chain appears in the sequencing data of a study of regulatory T cells in long-lasting Graves disease. Noted time point: newly diagnosed GD, antithyroid drugs for less than 3 months. The TCR library was prepared using RNA isolated from PBMCs. The authors drew patients from an endocrinology department in Xi'an, China. Trimming removed 9 bases from V and 1 base from J, with 10 bases in between. CDR1 and CDR2 from the germline V gene are MNHNS and SASEGT. CDR3 length: 13 amino acids. Combining iRepertoire HTBI primers with Arm-PCR of CDR3 regions, the authors built TCR beta libraries. Using its own MiXCR run on the multiplex PCR reads, TCRdb lists one record per CDR3 protein. Seen here are around 400,000 distinct CDR3 sequences, 15% to 17% observed once, and the top ten hold roughly 20%. Findings and limits, study-wide: Persistent disease favored TRBV28, TRBJ1-2 and TRBJ2-5. Whereas new patients shared 966 public clonotypes, persistent patients shared more, at under 3,500.

A remark on this clonotype: Its antigen is unknown.

This sequence joins TRBV6-1 and TRBJ1-5; D is ambiguous. Here the sequenced sample was peripheral blood mononuclear cells (PBMCs), taken at new diagnosis, from a patient treated with antithyroid drugs. The receptor's source is a female donor with Graves disease. The CDR3 region is CASGRQSNQPQHF. Here the CDR3 DNA reads TGTGCCAGTGGCCGACAAAGCAATCAGCCCCAGCATTTT.